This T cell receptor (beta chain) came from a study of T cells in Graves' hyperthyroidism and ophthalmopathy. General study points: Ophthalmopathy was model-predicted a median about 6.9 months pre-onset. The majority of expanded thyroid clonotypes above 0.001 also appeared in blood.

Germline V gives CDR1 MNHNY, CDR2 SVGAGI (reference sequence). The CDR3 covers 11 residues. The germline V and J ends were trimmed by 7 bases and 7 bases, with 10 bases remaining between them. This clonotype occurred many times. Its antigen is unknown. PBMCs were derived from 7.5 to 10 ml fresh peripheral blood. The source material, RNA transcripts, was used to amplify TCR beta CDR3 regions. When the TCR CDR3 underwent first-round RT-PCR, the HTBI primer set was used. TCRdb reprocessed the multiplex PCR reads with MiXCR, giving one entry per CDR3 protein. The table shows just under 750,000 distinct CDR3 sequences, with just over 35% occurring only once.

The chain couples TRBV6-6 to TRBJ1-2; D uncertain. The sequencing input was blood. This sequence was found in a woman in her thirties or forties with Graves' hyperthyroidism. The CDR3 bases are TGTGCCAGCAATGGCGATTCTGGCTACACCTTC. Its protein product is CASNGDSGYTF.